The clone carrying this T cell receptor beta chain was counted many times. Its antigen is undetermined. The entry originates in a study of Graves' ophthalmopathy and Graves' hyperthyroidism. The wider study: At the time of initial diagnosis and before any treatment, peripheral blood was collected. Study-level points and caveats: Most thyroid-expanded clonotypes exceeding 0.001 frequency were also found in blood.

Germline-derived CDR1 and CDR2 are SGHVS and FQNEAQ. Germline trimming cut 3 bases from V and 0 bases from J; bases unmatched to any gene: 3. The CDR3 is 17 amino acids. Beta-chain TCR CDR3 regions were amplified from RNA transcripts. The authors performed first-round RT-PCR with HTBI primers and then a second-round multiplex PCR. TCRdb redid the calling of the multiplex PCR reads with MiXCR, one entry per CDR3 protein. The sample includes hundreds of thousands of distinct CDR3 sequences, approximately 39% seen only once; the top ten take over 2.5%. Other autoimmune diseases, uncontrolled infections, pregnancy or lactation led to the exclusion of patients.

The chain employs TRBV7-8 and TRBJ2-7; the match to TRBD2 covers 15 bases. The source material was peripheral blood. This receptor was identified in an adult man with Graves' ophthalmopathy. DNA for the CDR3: TGTGCCAGCAGCTTCGGACTAGCGGGGGGGAGCTCCTACGAGCAGTACTTC. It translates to CASSFGLAGGSSYEQYF. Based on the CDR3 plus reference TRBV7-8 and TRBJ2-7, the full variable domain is GAGVSQSPRYKVAKRGQDVALRCDPISGHVSLFWYQQALGQGPEFLTYFQNEAQLDKSGLPSDRFFAERPEGSVSTLKIQRTQQEDSAVYLCASSFGLAGGSSYEQYFGPGTRLTVT.